The source of this T cell receptor (beta chain) is a study of blood T cells in healthy people across ages. This clonotype appeared many times. Next came a second PCR, run for about 7 to 11 cycles, which used a sample-barcoded 5' primer along with a J-beta primer mix. TCRdb itself ran the 5' RACE reads through MiXCR, one entry per CDR3 protein. The sample has about a million distinct CDR3 sequences, more than 30% seen once. CDR1 is SQVTM and CDR2 is ANQGSEA in the germline V gene. The CDR3 contains 15 residues. V gave up 4 bases and J gave up 5 bases; unmatched junction bases: 8. The sequenced sample consisted of blood. The J gene is TRBJ2-1, the V gene TRBV29-1; 10 nucleotides agree with TRBD2. The receptor comes from a man in his late teens or twenties in good health. The CDR3 is CSVALERGGHNEQFF. The DNA of the CDR3 is TGCAGCGTTGCATTAGAGCGGGGGGGGCACAATGAGCAGTTCTTC.